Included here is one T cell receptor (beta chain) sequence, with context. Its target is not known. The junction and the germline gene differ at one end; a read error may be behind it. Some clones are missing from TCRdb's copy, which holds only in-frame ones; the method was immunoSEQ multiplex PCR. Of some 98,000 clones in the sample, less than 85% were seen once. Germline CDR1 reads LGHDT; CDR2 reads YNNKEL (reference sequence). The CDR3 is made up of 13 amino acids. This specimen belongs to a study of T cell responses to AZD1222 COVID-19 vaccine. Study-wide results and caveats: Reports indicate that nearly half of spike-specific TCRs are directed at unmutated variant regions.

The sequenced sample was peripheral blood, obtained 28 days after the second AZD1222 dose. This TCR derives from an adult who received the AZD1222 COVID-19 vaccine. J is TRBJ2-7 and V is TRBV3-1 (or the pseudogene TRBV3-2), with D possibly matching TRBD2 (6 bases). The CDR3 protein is CASSQLKWGVSHF. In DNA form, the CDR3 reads TGTGCCAGCAGCCAACTCAAATGGGGGGTATCGCACTTC.